The rows below give T cell receptor beta chains drawn from one sample of a study of shared clonotypes between healthy human individuals. Some clones are missing from TCRdb's copy, which holds only in-frame ones; the method was immunoSEQ multiplex PCR. The table has some 1.4 million clones, over 95% seen once. Material for sequencing was naive CD4+ T cells sorted from blood. The receptors originated from a man aged 30 to 45 in good health. Each CDR3 is given without its conserved first and last residue.

v_call: TRBV18
cdr3_aa: ASSPTGADTGELF

v_call: TRBV2
cdr3_aa: ASRGSNQPQH

v_call: TRBV28
cdr3_aa: ANSGLAGPQF

v_call: TRBV5-1
cdr3_aa: ASSLFQGAGEKLF

v_call: TRBV7-8
cdr3_aa: ASSNRVGPTSQPQH

v_call: TRBV5-1
cdr3_aa: ASSPPGAGVREQF

v_call: TRBV28
cdr3_aa: ASSLVLGEQF

v_call: TRBV6-5
cdr3_aa: ASSYVRHMAGEQY

v_call: TRBV7-6
cdr3_aa: ASSLARDKTYEQY

v_call: TRBV10-3
cdr3_aa: AISEIAAGNTIY

v_call: TRBV18
cdr3_aa: ASSPPVDRGETQY

v_call: TRBV12-5
cdr3_aa: ASGSSGQSNTGELF

v_call: TRBV4-2
cdr3_aa: ASSQDYRETQY